The 27 T cell receptor beta chains listed next were all sequenced from one sample in a study of T cell responses to AZD1222 COVID-19 vaccine. The assay was immunoSEQ multiplex PCR, and TCRdb's table has in-frame clones only and misses some. The data show more than 55,000 clones, about 83% seen once. This specimen consisted of peripheral blood, obtained 28 days after the second AZD1222 dose. The source is an adult who received the AZD1222 COVID-19 vaccine.

A single count supports this clone. The chain links TRBV3-1 (or the pseudogene TRBV3-2) to TRBJ1-2; D unclear. The germline V gene has CDR1 LGHDT and CDR2 YNNKEL (reference sequence). The CDR3 sequence is 11 residues long. The germline V and J ends were trimmed by 0 bases and 5 bases, with 1 base remaining between them. CDR3 coding DNA: TGTGCCAGCAGCCAAGAGTATGGCTACACCTTC. It translates to CASSQEYGYTF.

V gene TRBV3-1 (or the pseudogene TRBV3-2) combines with J gene TRBJ1-2; no reliable D call. The germline gives CDR1 LGHDT, CDR2 YNNKEL (reference sequence). The CDR3 loop spans 14 amino acids. The V end was cut by 3 bases, the J end by 4 bases, with 12 bases between. CDR3 loop: CASSHYPQIYGYTF. In nucleotides, the CDR3 is TGTGCCAGCAGCCATTATCCCCAGATCTATGGCTACACCTTC.

The J gene is TRBJ1-1, the V gene TRBV12-3 or TRBV12-4; D not resolved. CDR3 length: 12 residues. V was pared by 0 bases and J by 3 bases, with 2 bases between. The CDR3 nucleotides read TGTGCCAGCAGTTTAGCACACACTGAAGCTTTCTTT. This translates into CASSLAHTEAFF.

The chain links TRBV24-1 to TRBJ1-1; 8 bases are a match to TRBD1. Germline trimming cut 2 bases from V and 0 bases from J; bases unmatched to any gene: 4. The CDR3 contains 16 residues. Germline V gene sequence: CDR1 KGHDR, CDR2 SFDVKD. In DNA, the CDR3 is TGTGCCACCAGTGATTCTAGGACAGGGTTGAACACTGAAGCTTTCTTT. Protein sequence: CATSDSRTGLNTEAFF.

The CDR3 reads CASTSRTANTGELFF. CDR3 nucleotides: TGTGCCAGCACCTCGCGGACGGCGAACACCGGGGAGCTGTTTTTT. V usage is TRBV5-5 and J usage is TRBJ2-2; D not resolved. The CDR3 covers 15 residues. V was trimmed by 6 bases and J by 0 bases, leaving 12 bases between them. Germline CDR1 and CDR2: SGHKS and YYEKEE (reference sequence).

The table lists this clone with a count of one. CDR3 sequence reads: CASSPDGPDTYEQYF. The CDR3 DNA sequence: TGTGCCAGCAGCCCCGACGGCCCTGATACCTACGAGCAGTACTTC. The chain recombines TRBV13 with TRBJ2-7, with D uncertain. Trimming pared 5 bases from V and 2 bases from J, leaving 16 bases between. CDR1 PRHDT and CDR2 FYEKMQ come from the germline V gene (reference sequence). This CDR3 spans 15 amino acids.

The chain recombines TRBV9 with TRBJ1-1; a weak D match, TRBD1 (5 bases). The CDR3 has 15 amino acids. From germline, CDR1 is SGDLS and CDR2 YYNGEE. The ends were cut back, 4 bases at V and 5 bases at J, with 18 bases in the middle. The CDR3 bases are TGTGCCAGCAGCCCTCCCCAGGGTTGGAGGACTGAAGCTTTCTTT. It is translated as CASSPPQGWRTEAFF. Using reference TRBV9 and TRBJ1-1 for the parts outside the CDR3, the full variable domain is DSGVTQTPKHLITATGQRVTLRCSPRSGDLSVYWYQQSLDQGLQFLIQYYNGEERAKGNILERFSAQQFPDLHSELNLSSLELGDSALYFCASSPPQGWRTEAFFGQGTRLTVV.

This clone has a single count. The CDR3, as DNA: TGTGCCAGCAGCAGAGACTTGGGGGAGACCCAGTACTTC. Protein: CASSRDLGETQYF. The rearrangement uses TRBV7-8 and TRBJ2-5; D remains unclear. V lost 5 bases and J lost 5, with 12 bases in between. CDR3 length equals 13 residues. The germline gives CDR1 SGHVS, CDR2 FQNEAQ.

The chain carries TRBV6-5 and TRBJ1-1; weak D call: TRBD1 (5 bases). CDR3 length equals 15 residues. The V end was cut by 0 bases, the J end by 2 bases, with 10 bases between. Germline V gene data show CDR1 as MNHEY and CDR2 as SVGAGI. Here the CDR3 DNA reads TGTGCCAGCAGTTACTCGCTAGGGGCTAACACTGAAGCTTTCTTT. Its protein is CASSYSLGANTEAFF.

Turning to this clone: This specimen includes other DNA sequences encoding the same CDR3. This chain uses TRBV2 with TRBJ2-7; D unresolved. The CDR3 is 11 residues long. Germline assignment: CDR1 SNHLY and CDR2 FYNNEI. V lost 5 bases, J lost 5 bases, and 7 bases lay in between. Here the CDR3 DNA reads TGTGCCAGCAGTACAAGGAACGAGCAGTACTTC. Residues: CASSTRNEQYF.

J is TRBJ1-2 and V is TRBV27, with TRBD1 as a possible D gene (5 bases). The CDR3 consists of 15 residues. V was shortened by 5 bases and J by 8 bases, with 21 bases between the two germline ends. Germline CDR1 MNHEY, CDR2 SMNVEV (reference sequence). The CDR3 DNA reads as TGTGCCAGCAGTCCTCATCAGGGAGGGCCGGGGGGCTACACCTTC. This encodes CASSPHQGGPGGYTF.

The chain combines TRBV7-2 with TRBJ2-2, with a tentative D call TRBD2 (7 bases). Germline V gives CDR1 SGHTA, CDR2 FQGNSA. The ends were cut back, 4 bases at V and 4 bases at J, with 16 bases in the middle. The CDR3 is 16 amino acids. In DNA form, the CDR3 reads TGTGCCAGCAGCTCGACCGGACAGCGGGGCACCGGGGAGCTGTTTTTT. Translated, it gives CASSSTGQRGTGELFF.

The rearrangement joins TRBV7-9 to TRBJ1-3; D uncertain. The germline V and J ends were trimmed by 5 bases and 0 bases, with 11 bases remaining between them. The CDR3 consists of 15 residues. Germline CDR1 SEHNR, CDR2 FQNEAQ (reference sequence). The CDR3 DNA reads as TGTGCCAGCAGCAAAGGAGGGAACTCTGGAAACACCATATATTTT. Translating it yields CASSKGGNSGNTIYF.

This clone appeared a few times. The V gene is TRBV28, the J gene TRBJ1-3; TRBD1 aligns across 8 bases. There are 17 residues in the CDR3. Trimming at V came to 1 base and at J to 4 bases, leaving 9 bases not matched to a gene. Germline CDR1 reads MDHEN; CDR2 reads SYDVKM. The CDR3 protein is CASSLSSQGALGNTIYF. The CDR3 nucleotides read TGTGCCAGCAGTTTATCAAGTCAGGGGGCGCTGGGAAACACCATATATTTT.

The chain links TRBV28 to TRBJ1-2; TRBD1 agrees at 9 bases. V was clipped by 5 bases and J by 4 bases; unmatched bases: 8. In germline, CDR1 is MDHEN, CDR2 SYDVKM. The CDR3 covers 15 residues. Written as DNA, the CDR3 is TGTGCCAGCAGTCTCACAGGGGGCGCGGGCTATGGCTACACCTTC. Encoded protein: CASSLTGGAGYGYTF.

This chain joins TRBV5-1 and TRBJ2-3; the D is unclear. Trimming stripped 2 bases from V and 0 bases from J, with 10 bases between. CDR3 length: 15 amino acids. Germline CDR1 is SGHRS and CDR2 is YFSETQ. The CDR3 loop reads CASSFAQASTDTQYF. As DNA, the CDR3 is TGCGCCAGCAGCTTCGCGCAAGCTAGCACAGATACGCAGTATTTT.

This clone was observed a few times. The genes are TRBV28 and TRBJ1-5, with 7 bases that match TRBD1. Germline assignment: CDR1 MDHEN and CDR2 SYDVKM. This CDR3 spans 13 amino acids. The V gene end was trimmed by 6 bases and the J gene end by 3 bases; junction bases not matched to a gene: 2. The CDR3, as DNA: TGTGCCAGCAGGACAGGGATCAATCAGCCCCAGCATTTT. Translating gives CASRTGINQPQHF.

This chain uses TRBV11-3 with TRBJ1-1, with D perhaps TRBD1 (5 bases). Trimming pared 3 bases from V and 0 bases from J, leaving 8 bases between. The V gene's germline CDR1 is SGHNT and CDR2 YENEEA. The length of the CDR3 is 14 residues. The CDR3 nucleotides are TGTGCCAGCAGCTTTCGGGACCTGAACACTGAAGCTTTCTTT. It is translated as CASSFRDLNTEAFF.

The chain uses TRBV18 and TRBJ2-1; 7 nucleotides agree with TRBD2. The V gene end was trimmed by 6 bases and the J gene end by 5 bases; junction bases not matched to a gene: 10. There are 15 residues in the CDR3. Germline V CDR1 and CDR2: KGHSH, LQKENI. CDR3 residues: CASSPVGGVNNEQFF. The CDR3, as DNA: TGTGCCAGCTCTCCGGTGGGGGGGGTAAACAATGAGCAGTTCTTC.

The rearrangement links TRBV7-8 to TRBJ2-1; 7 nucleotides line up with TRBD2. The germline gives CDR1 SGHVS, CDR2 FQNEAQ. V dropped 6 bases and J dropped 8; count of bases not matched to a gene: 7. This CDR3 contains 13 residues. The CDR3 DNA follows: TGTGCCAGCAGTCCGCCCCGGGGGGATGAGCAGTTCTTC. This translates into CASSPPRGDEQFF. Full variable domain (remainder filled in from reference TRBV7-8 and TRBJ2-1): GAGVSQSPRYKVAKRGQDVALRCDPISGHVSLFWYQQALGQGPEFLTYFQNEAQLDKSGLPSDRFFAERPEGSVSTLKIQRTQQEDSAVYLCASSPPRGDEQFFGPGTRLTVL.

The chain carries TRBV3-1 (or the pseudogene TRBV3-2) and TRBJ2-3, with D perhaps TRBD2 (7 bases). Germline CDR1 reads LGHDT; CDR2 reads YNNKEL (reference sequence). CDR3 length equals 17 residues. Trimming left V 0 bases short and J 2 bases short, with 15 bases between. CDR3 in DNA: TGTGCCAGCAGCCAAGATCGAGGGGGGGGCCCCACAGATACGCAGTATTTT. This encodes CASSQDRGGGPTDTQYF.

CDR3 sequence: CASSLGRSSGNTIYF. The CDR3 region has the DNA TGTGCCAGCAGCTTGGGGAGGAGCTCTGGAAACACCATATATTTT. The chain recombines TRBV5-6 with TRBJ1-3; no clear D. The CDR3 covers 15 residues. V was shortened by 0 bases and J by 0 bases, with 7 bases between the two germline ends. CDR1 and CDR2 (germline): SGHDT, YYEEEE.

This clone showed up just a few times. CDR3 in amino acids: CASSPVQTATEAFF. For the CDR3, the DNA is TGTGCCAGCAGCCCAGTACAGACGGCTACTGAAGCTTTCTTT. The rearrangement uses TRBV6-5 and TRBJ1-1, with D unresolved. V was trimmed by 6 bases and J by 5 bases, leaving 16 bases between them. The germline gives CDR1 MNHEY, CDR2 SVGAGI. The CDR3 length is 14 residues.

The chain has TRBV7-9 and TRBJ1-5; no reliable D call. The length of the CDR3 is 14 residues. Germline V gene sequence: CDR1 SEHNR, CDR2 FQNEAQ (reference sequence). V gave up 1 base and J gave up 2 bases, with 6 bases separating them. The chain's CDR3 is CASSLEAGNQPQHF. CDR3 nucleotide sequence: TGTGCCAGCAGCTTAGAGGCGGGCAATCAGCCCCAGCATTTT.

The table lists this clone with a count of one. The CDR3 nucleotides read TGTGCCAGCAGCTTAGCTGACAGGGGTCGCCAAGAGACCCAGTACTTC. Protein: CASSLADRGRQETQYF. The chain links TRBV7-6 to TRBJ2-5; 8 nucleotides agree with TRBD1. The CDR3 is made up of 16 amino acids. Germline CDR1 SGHVS, CDR2 FNYEAQ. With 0 bases clipped from V and 1 base from J, the junction kept 4 bases outside the gene matches.

This clone has just one count. The chain is built from TRBV6-5 and TRBJ2-7; TRBD1 aligns across 9 bases. J lost 5 bases, V lost 7 bases, and 9 bases had no gene match. This CDR3 comprises 14 residues. Germline loops: CDR1 MNHEY, CDR2 SVGAGI. The CDR3 protein is CASIPGTGIDEQYF. The CDR3 region has the DNA TGTGCCAGCATCCCCGGGACAGGGATTGACGAGCAGTACTTC.

This clone has more than one count but fewer than ten. The V call is TRBV6-4, the J call TRBJ1-5; D is unresolved. The CDR3 is made up of 15 amino acids. Trimming took off 0 bases at V and 7 bases at J, with 13 bases between the two ends. The germline CDR1 and CDR2 sequences are MRHNA and SNTAGT. This chain's CDR3 is CASSDSSSGGQPQHF. The CDR3 bases are TGTGCCAGCAGTGACTCTTCCTCGGGCGGGCAGCCCCAGCATTTT.